This record looks at one T cell receptor beta chain sequence and its context. Looked up from germline, CDR1 is LGHDT and CDR2 is YNNKEL (reference sequence). CDR3 length: 15 amino acids. V lost 3 bases to trimming and J lost 10 bases; unmatched junction nucleotides: 10. The data belong to a study of blood T cell repertoires in COVID-19. Study-wide background: Specimens from acute and convalescent COVID-19 originated in the United States, Italy and Spain. In each case, the material was cDNA or gDNA derived from T cells, B-cell-depleted T cells, or PBMCs.

Authors' methods: How many nucleated cells were present was estimated from reference gene primer amplification. Measured with immunoSEQ multiplex PCR; TCRdb has only the in-frame clones, and not every one. Clonal size and the V and J genes are those of that table, whereas D and trimming came from the DNA. The sample contains 55,000 to 75,000 clones, 70% to 90% of which appear only once. This TCR derives from a human donor with active COVID-19. The donor label of this sample is uncertain. The sample consisted of peripheral blood. The chain joins TRBV3-1 (or the pseudogene TRBV3-2) to TRBJ1-4; 8 bases are a match to TRBD1. The CDR3 sequence is CASSHPGGDQGKLFF. CDR3 nucleotide sequence: TGTGCCAGCAGCCATCCAGGGGGCGATCAAGGAAAACTGTTTTTT.